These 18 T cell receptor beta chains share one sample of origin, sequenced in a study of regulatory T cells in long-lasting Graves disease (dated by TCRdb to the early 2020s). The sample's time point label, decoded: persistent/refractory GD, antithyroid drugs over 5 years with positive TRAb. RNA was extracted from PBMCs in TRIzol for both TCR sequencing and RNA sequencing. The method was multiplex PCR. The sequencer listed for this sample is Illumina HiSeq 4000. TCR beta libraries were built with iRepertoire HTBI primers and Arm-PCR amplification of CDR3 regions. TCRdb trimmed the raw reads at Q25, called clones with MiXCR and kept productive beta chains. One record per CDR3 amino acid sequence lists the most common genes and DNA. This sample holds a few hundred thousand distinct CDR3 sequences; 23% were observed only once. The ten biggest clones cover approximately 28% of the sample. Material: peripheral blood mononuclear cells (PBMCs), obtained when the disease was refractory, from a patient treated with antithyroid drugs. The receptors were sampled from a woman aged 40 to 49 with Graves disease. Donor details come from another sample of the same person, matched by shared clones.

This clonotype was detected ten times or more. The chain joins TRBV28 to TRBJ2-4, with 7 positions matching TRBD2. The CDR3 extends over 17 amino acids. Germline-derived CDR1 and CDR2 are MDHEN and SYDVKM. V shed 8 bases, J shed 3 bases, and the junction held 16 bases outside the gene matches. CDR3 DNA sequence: TGTGCCAGCCCAAGCTATAGGCGGGAGAAGGACAAAAACATTCAGTACTTC. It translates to CASPSYRREKDKNIQYF.

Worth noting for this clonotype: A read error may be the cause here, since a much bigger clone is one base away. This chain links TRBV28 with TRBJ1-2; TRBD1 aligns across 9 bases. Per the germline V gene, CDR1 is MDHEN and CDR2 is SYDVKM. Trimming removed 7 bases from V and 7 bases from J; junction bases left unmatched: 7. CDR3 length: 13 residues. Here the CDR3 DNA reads TGTGCCAGCACGGGACAGGGTTTCTGTGGCTACACCTTC. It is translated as CASTGQGFCGYTF.

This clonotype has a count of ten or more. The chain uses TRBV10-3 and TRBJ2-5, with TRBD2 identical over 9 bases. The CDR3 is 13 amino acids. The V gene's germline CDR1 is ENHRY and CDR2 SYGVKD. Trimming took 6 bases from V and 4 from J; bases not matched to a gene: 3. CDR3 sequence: CAISPLAGETQYF. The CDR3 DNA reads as TGTGCCATCAGCCCACTAGCGGGAGAGACCCAGTACTTC.

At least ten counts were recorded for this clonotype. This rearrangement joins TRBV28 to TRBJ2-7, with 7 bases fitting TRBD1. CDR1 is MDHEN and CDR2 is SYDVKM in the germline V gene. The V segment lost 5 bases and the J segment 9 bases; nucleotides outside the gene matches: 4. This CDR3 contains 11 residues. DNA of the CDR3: TGTGCCAGCAGTGGACGGACAGGGCAGTACTTC. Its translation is CASSGRTGQYF.

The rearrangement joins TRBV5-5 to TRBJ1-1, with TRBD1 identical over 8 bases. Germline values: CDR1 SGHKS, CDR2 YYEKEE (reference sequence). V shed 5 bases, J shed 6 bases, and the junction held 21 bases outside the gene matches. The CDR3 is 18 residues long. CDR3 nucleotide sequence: TGTGCCAGCAGTTCTTCTCGGACAGGGCCCTCTCGAGGCTCTGAAGCTTTCTTT. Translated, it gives CASSSSRTGPSRGSEAFF.

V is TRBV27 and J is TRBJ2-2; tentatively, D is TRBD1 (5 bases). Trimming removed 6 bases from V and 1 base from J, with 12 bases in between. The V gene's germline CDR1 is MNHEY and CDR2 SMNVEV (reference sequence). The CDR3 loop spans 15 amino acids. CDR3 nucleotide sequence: TGTGCCAGCAGCCCTGACAGACTGAACACCGGGGAGCTGTTTTTT. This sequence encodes CASSPDRLNTGELFF.

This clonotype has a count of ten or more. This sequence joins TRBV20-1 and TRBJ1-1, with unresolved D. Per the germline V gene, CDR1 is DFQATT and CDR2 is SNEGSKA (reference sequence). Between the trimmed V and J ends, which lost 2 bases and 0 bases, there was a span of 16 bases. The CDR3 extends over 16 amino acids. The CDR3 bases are TGCAGTGCTAGAAAATATTTGGGGATAATGAACACTGAAGCTTTCTTT. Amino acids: CSARKYLGIMNTEAFF.

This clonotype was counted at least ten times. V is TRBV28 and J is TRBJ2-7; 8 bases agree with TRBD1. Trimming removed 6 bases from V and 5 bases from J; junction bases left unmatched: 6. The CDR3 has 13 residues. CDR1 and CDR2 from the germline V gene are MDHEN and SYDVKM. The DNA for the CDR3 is TGTGCCAGCAGGACAGGGGTTTTCCACGAGCAGTACTTC. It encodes CASRTGVFHEQYF. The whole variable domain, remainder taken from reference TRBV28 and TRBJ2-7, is DVKVTQSSRYLVKRTGEKVFLECVQDMDHENMFWYRQDPGLGLRLIYFSYDVKMKEKGDIPEGYSVSREKKERFSLILESASTNQTSMYLCASRTGVFHEQYFGPGTRLTVT.

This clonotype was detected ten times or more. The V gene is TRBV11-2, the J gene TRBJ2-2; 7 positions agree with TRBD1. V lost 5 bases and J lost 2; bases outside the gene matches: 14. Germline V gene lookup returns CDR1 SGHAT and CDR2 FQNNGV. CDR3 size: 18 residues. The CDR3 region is CASSVGGKTGYNTGELFF. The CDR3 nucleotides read TGTGCCAGCAGCGTCGGAGGAAAGACAGGGTATAACACCGGGGAGCTGTTTTTT.

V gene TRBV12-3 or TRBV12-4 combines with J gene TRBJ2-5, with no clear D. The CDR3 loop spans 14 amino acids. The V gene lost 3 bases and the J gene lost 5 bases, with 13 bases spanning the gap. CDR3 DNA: TGTGCCAGCAGTTTTGACCACGGATGGGAGACCCAGTACTTC. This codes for CASSFDHGWETQYF.

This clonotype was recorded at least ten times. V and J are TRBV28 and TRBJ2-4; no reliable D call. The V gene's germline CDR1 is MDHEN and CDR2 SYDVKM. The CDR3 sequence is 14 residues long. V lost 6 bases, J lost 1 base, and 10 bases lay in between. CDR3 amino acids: CASSTREAKNIQYF. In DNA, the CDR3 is TGTGCCAGCAGCACCCGTGAGGCCAAAAACATTCAGTACTTC. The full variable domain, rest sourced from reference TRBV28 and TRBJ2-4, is DVKVTQSSRYLVKRTGEKVFLECVQDMDHENMFWYRQDPGLGLRLIYFSYDVKMKEKGDIPEGYSVSREKKERFSLILESASTNQTSMYLCASSTREAKNIQYFGAGTRLSVL.

Here the CDR3 reads CASSRGPGNTIYF. In DNA form, the CDR3 reads TGTGCCAGTAGTAGGGGGCCTGGAAACACCATATATTTT. The chain carries TRBV19 and TRBJ1-3; the D gene is possibly TRBD1 (6 bases). The CDR3 consists of 13 residues. V dropped 4 bases and J dropped 2 bases, with 6 bases sitting between them. CDR1 and CDR2 from the germline V gene are LNHDA and SQIVND (reference sequence).

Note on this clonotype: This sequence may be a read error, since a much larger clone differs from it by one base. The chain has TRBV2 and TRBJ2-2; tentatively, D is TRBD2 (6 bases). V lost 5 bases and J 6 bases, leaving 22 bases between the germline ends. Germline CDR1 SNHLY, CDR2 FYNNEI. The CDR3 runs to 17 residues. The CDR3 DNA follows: TGTGCCAGCAGTCCTACAGGTTATACGGCGGGGTCCGGGGAGCTGTTTTTT. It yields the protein CASSPTGYTAGSGELFF.

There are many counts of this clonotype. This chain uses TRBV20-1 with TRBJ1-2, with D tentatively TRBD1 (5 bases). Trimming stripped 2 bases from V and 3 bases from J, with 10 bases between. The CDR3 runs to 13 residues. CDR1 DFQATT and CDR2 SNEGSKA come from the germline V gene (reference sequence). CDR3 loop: CSARRQRYYGYTF. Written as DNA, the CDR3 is TGCAGTGCTAGACGACAGAGGTACTATGGCTACACCTTC.

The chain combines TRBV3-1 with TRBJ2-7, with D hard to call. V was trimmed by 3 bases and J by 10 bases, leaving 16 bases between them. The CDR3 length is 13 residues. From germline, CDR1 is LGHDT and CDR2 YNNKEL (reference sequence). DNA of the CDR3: TGTGCCAGCAGCCAGCCCCCGGGCCCCATCCAGTACTTC. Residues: CASSQPPGPIQYF.

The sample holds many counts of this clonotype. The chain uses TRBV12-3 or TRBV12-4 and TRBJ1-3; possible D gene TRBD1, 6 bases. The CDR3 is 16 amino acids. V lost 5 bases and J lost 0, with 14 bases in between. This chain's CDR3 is CASSLRTANSGNTIYF. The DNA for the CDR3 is TGTGCCAGCAGTCTCCGGACAGCCAACTCTGGAAACACCATATATTTT.

The CDR3 DNA is TGCAGTGCCTTAGGACTAGCGGGAGTTCAAGATACGCAGTATTTT. This codes for CSALGLAGVQDTQYF. The V and J genes are TRBV20-1 and TRBJ2-3, with 13 bases matching TRBD2. The V gene's germline CDR1 is DFQATT and CDR2 SNEGSKA (reference sequence). The CDR3 spans 15 residues. With 6 bases clipped from V and 5 bases from J, the junction kept 8 bases outside the gene matches.

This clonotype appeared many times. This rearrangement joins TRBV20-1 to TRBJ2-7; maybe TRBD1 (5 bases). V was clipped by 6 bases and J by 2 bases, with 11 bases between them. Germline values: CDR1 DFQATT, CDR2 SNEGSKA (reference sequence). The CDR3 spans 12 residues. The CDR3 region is CSADWGAYEQYF. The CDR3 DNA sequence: TGCAGTGCGGATTGGGGCGCCTACGAGCAGTACTTC.